This T cell receptor beta chain stems from a study of OX40 agonist ivuxolimab in advanced cancers. Study in general: With a range of roughly 20 to 80, age averaged roughly 61 years, and about 82% were male.

Only in-frame clones appear in the TCRdb table, and some are missing; sequencing was by immunoSEQ multiplex PCR. Among 53,000 or so clones, about four fifths were seen once, and the ten largest hold roughly 2.5%. Enrollment shut out patients with autoimmune disease history or systemic immunosuppression. This clonotype was sampled from an adult with an advanced solid tumor such as melanoma, head and neck, liver or kidney cancer. This material consisted of CD4+ or CD8+ T cells sorted from blood, taken in a trial of the OX40 agonist ivuxolimab.

This chain's CDR3 is CASSQQQGASNEKLFF. The DNA for the CDR3 is TGTGCCAGCTCACAACAACAGGGGGCAAGTAATGAAAAACTGTTTTTT. The chain recombines TRBV18 with TRBJ1-4; 9 nucleotides match TRBD1. In germline, CDR1 is KGHSH, CDR2 LQKENI. With V trimmed by 4 bases and J by 4 bases, 7 bases remained unmatched. This CDR3 has 16 residues.